The present entry profiles one T cell receptor beta chain with its context. The data derive from a study of technical replicates of blood from a few donors. Here immunoSEQ multiplex PCR was the method, and the copy in TCRdb shows in-frame clones only, minus some. Among 62,000 or so clones listed, around 87% were seen once. V was trimmed by 7 bases and J by 1 base, leaving 12 bases between them. This CDR3 contains 13 residues. Germline assignment: CDR1 SGDLS and CDR2 YYNGEE. This TCR came from a human donor in good health. Some clones in this sample may be carry-over from other donors' samples. The source material was PBMCs. The chain links TRBV9 to TRBJ2-7, with D possibly TRBD1 on 5 matching bases. CDR3 residues: CASEDRRSYEQYF. The CDR3 DNA is TGTGCCAGCGAAGACAGAAGGTCCTACGAGCAGTACTTC.